The source of this T cell receptor beta chain is a study of identical twins. CDR3 length equals 12 residues. V shed 4 bases and J shed 10 bases, with 11 bases lying between them. Germline V gene sequence: CDR1 LGHDT, CDR2 YNNKEL (reference sequence). One entry per CDR3 protein, called by TCRdb with MiXCR from the 5' RACE reads. The sample yields about 100,000 distinct CDR3 sequences, under 6.5% seen once. This clonotype was detected many times. The rearrangement joins TRBV3-1 to TRBJ1-3; TRBD1 might be the D (5 bases). The source is a woman aged 50 to 65 in good health. Sequenced input: memory T cells sorted from blood. The CDR3 DNA reads as TGTGCCAGCAGCCCGGGCCGGGGGACCATATATTTT. This translates into CASSPGRGTIYF.